The 28 T cell receptor beta chains presented below share a single source sample, sequenced in a study of tumor and adjacent non-tumor tissue in lung cancer. TCRbeta libraries were built with three rounds of nested PCR, modified from ARM-PCR. TCRdb itself ran the multiplex PCR reads through MiXCR, one entry per CDR3 protein. The sample comprises approximately 100,000 distinct CDR3 sequences, over 55% of which are singletons, and approximately 18% rests with the top ten. This sample's RNA came from whole unsorted tissue. Distant lung tissue was collected more than 3 cm away from the tumor edge. Sequenced input: distant non-tumor lung tissue. These receptors were obtained from a young man with non-small cell lung cancer.

The chain uses TRBV11-3 and TRBJ1-1; D call uncertain. Per the germline V gene, CDR1 is SGHNT and CDR2 is YENEEA. V lost 4 bases and J 3 bases, leaving 15 bases between the germline ends. The CDR3 is 15 amino acids. CDR3 sequence reads: CASSSYHTVDTEAFF. CDR3 nucleotide sequence: TGTGCCAGCAGCTCCTACCATACAGTGGACACTGAAGCTTTCTTT.

In its sample, this clonotype was seen a few times. The genes are TRBV11-2 and TRBJ2-7, with D perhaps given as TRBD1 or TRBD2 (5 bases each). The germline V gene has CDR1 SGHAT and CDR2 FQNNGV. This CDR3 region has 13 residues. V was cut by 7 bases and J by 6 bases, with 16 bases left in between. CDR3 loop: CASTSQYGGEQYF. In DNA form, the CDR3 reads TGTGCCAGCACCTCCCAGTATGGGGGCGAGCAGTACTTC.

To note about this clonotype: A read error may be the cause here, since a much bigger clone is one base away. The chain recombines TRBV24-1 with TRBJ2-1; unclear D gene. The CDR3 contains 18 residues. CDR1 is KGHDR and CDR2 is SFDVKD in the germline V gene. This CDR3 reads CATSDSMATILNYNDQFF. The CDR3 nucleotides are TGTGCCACCAGTGATTCGATGGCGACAATACTCAACTACAATGATCAGTTCTTC.

As for this clonotype: One end of the junction is discordant with germline, which a read error may explain. The gene calls are TRBV11-2 and TRBJ1-5; D unresolved. The CDR3 sequence is 14 residues long. Germline V CDR1 and CDR2: SGHAT, FQNNGV. The CDR3 nucleotides read TGTGCCAGCTGCTTTAACGGGATCAATCAGCCCCAGCATTTT. This translates into CASCFNGINQPQHF.

As concerns this clonotype: A junction end diverges from the germline sequence, so it may reflect a read error. The V and J genes are TRBV7-9 and TRBJ2-1, with a possible D match to TRBD1 (6 bases). The CDR3 has 14 residues. Germline V gene sequence: CDR1 SEHNR, CDR2 FQNEAQ (reference sequence). This CDR3 is CTSSGYGQYNEQFF. The CDR3 DNA reads as TGTACCAGCAGCGGCTACGGACAGTACAATGAGCAGTTCTTC.

This chain links TRBV11-2 with TRBJ2-7; 8 bases fit TRBD1. Unmatched junction bases numbered 8, after V lost 7 bases and J lost 0 bases. The CDR3 spans 15 residues. From germline, CDR1 is SGHAT and CDR2 FQNNGV. The DNA for the CDR3 is TGTGCCAGCAACCTGGTGGACAGGGCCTCCTACGAGCAGTACTTC. It yields the protein CASNLVDRASYEQYF.

The chain links TRBV11-2 to TRBJ1-4; D is unclear. The CDR3 is 13 residues long. Germline loops: CDR1 SGHAT, CDR2 FQNNGV. The ends were cut back, 5 bases at V and 8 bases at J, with 12 bases in the middle. The CDR3 nucleotides are TGTGCCAGCAGCCCATGGCTCCGGGAAAAACTGTTTTTT. Translated, it gives CASSPWLREKLFF.

About this clonotype: Relative to the germline gene, one junction end is altered; a read error may explain this. This chain connects TRBV5-6 to TRBJ2-7; weak D call: TRBD2 (6 bases). Germline CDR1 SGHDT, CDR2 YYEEEE. The CDR3 is 15 amino acids. This chain's CDR3 is CTSIRVGGGSYEQYF. The CDR3 bases are TGTACCAGTATCCGAGTGGGGGGAGGCTCCTACGAGCAGTACTTC.

About this clonotype itself: The conserved phenylalanine or tryptophan normally closing the CDR3 is absent here, so this likely arose from a read error. The gene calls are TRBV7-2 and TRBJ2-1; the D is unclear. The CDR3 length is 13 residues. Germline loops: CDR1 SGHTA, CDR2 FQGNSA. CDR3 region: CDSSSVGDNEQFS. The CDR3 DNA follows: TGTGACAGTAGCTCGGTGGGTGACAATGAGCAGTTCTCC.

A remark on this clonotype: This could be a read error, since a much larger clone is one nucleotide away. The V and J genes are TRBV20-1 and TRBJ2-1; D might be TRBD2 (5 bases). The CDR3 sequence is 11 residues long. Germline CDR1 DFQATT, CDR2 SNEGSKA (reference sequence). The CDR3 sequence: CSTRDGIEQFF. CDR3 bases: TGCAGTACTAGAGATGGGATTGAGCAGTTCTTC.

This clonotype was counted only a few times. The CDR3 here is CASTPSSGPSNTGELFF. CDR3 sequence (DNA): TGTGCCAGCACCCCGTCTAGCGGGCCCTCGAACACCGGGGAGCTGTTTTTT. This chain joins TRBV6-5 and TRBJ2-2, with 8 bases aligning to TRBD2. Trimming removed 7 bases from V and 0 bases from J; junction bases left unmatched: 10. Germline-derived CDR1 and CDR2 are MNHEY and SVGAGI. The CDR3 has 17 residues.

On this clonotype: Just one base apart from a much larger clone, this may be a read error. The genes are TRBV20-1 and TRBJ1-1, with D perhaps matching TRBD1 (6 bases). In germline, CDR1 is DFQATT, CDR2 SNEGSKA (reference sequence). Trimming left V 5 bases short and J 0 bases short, with 10 bases between. The length of the CDR3 is 13 residues. The CDR3 loop reads CSAPRDMNTEAFF. DNA of the CDR3: TGCAGTGCTCCGAGGGACATGAACACTGAAGCTTTCTTT.

The rearrangement links TRBV5-6 to TRBJ2-3; D possibly corresponds to TRBD1 (6 bases). V was trimmed by 2 bases and J by 4 bases, leaving 11 bases between them. The CDR3 contains 14 residues. Germline V gene data show CDR1 as SGHDT and CDR2 as YYEEEE. The DNA of the CDR3 is TGTGCCAGCAGCTTAGTTACAGGGCCAGATACGCAGTATTTT. Protein product: CASSLVTGPDTQYF. The full variable domain, its missing parts supplied by reference TRBV5-6 and TRBJ2-3, is DAGVTQSPTHLIKTRGQQVTLRCSPKSGHDTVSWYQQALGQGPQFIFQYYEEEERQRGNFPDRFSGHQFPNYSSELNVNALLLGDSALYLCASSLVTGPDTQYFGPGTRLTVL.

This clonotype turned up a few times. This may be a read error, as it is one base from a much larger clone. This chain uses TRBV4-1 with TRBJ2-2; D is possibly TRBD2 (5 bases). CDR1 and CDR2 (germline): MGHRA, YSYEKL. The CDR3 sequence is 15 residues long. CDR3 protein: CASSQESGATGKLFF. CDR3 sequence (DNA): TGCGCCAGCAGCCAAGAGAGTGGCGCCACCGGGAAGCTGTTTTTT.

For this clonotype: No conserved phenylalanine or tryptophan ends this CDR3, so it is likely a read error. No DNA is shown, since the ends of the CDR3 on it are uncertain; the CDR3 is the one TCRdb lists. This chain joins TRBV20-1 and TRBJ1-5; the tabulated D call, TRBD1, remains unverified against the DNA. Germline V gene data show CDR1 as DFQATT and CDR2 as SNEGSKA (reference sequence). Ends included, the CDR3 has 14 residues. This CDR3 reads CSTRDRGGLQPQQS.

This sequence joins TRBV5-5 and TRBJ1-2; D unresolved. Trimming took 5 bases from V and 5 from J, leaving 13 bases between them. This CDR3 is 13 amino acids long. Germline V lookup: CDR1 SGHKS, CDR2 YYEKEE (reference sequence). CDR3 in DNA: TGTGCCAGCAGAGGAGTTCCTTCTTATGGCTACACCTTC. Protein sequence: CASRGVPSYGYTF.

V and J are TRBV5-4 and TRBJ2-1, with a possible D match to TRBD1 (5 bases). V gave up 6 bases and J gave up 9 bases, with 19 bases separating them. The CDR3 is made up of 14 amino acids. From germline, CDR1 is SGHNT and CDR2 YYREEE (reference sequence). For the CDR3, the DNA is TGTGCCAGCAACTCGGATAGGGGAATGGTTGAGCAGTTCTTC. Residues: CASNSDRGMVEQFF.

This clonotype appeared once. The junction does not match germline at one end; this may be a read error. The chain employs TRBV14 and TRBJ2-1; TRBD2 aligns across 7 bases. Germline CDR1 and CDR2: SGHDN and FVKESK. The CDR3 spans 15 residues. The CDR3 DNA is TGTGCCAGCAGCCAAGCGGGACTAACCTTCAATGGGCAGTTCTTC. Its translation is CASSQAGLTFNGQFF. The whole variable domain, remainder taken from reference TRBV14 and TRBJ2-1, is EAGVTQFPSHSVIEKGQTVTLRCDPISGHDNLYWYRRVMGKEIKFLLHFVKESKQDESGMPNNRFLAERTGGTYSTLKVQPAELEDSGVYFCASSQAGLTFNGQFFGPGTRLTVL.

For this clonotype: A much larger clone lies one base from this, so it may be a read error. The V call is TRBV5-6, the J call TRBJ2-2; TRBD2 might be the D (5 bases). The CDR3 runs to 15 residues. The germline CDR1 and CDR2 sequences are SGHDT and YYEEEE. The CDR3 spells CASSLTPANTGELLF. The CDR3 bases are TGTGCCAGCAGCTTGACTCCTGCCAACACCGGGGAGCTGTTATTT.

This clonotype was seen repeatedly, ten times or more. This chain joins TRBV20-1 and TRBJ1-1; 9 nucleotides match TRBD1. Germline-derived CDR1 and CDR2 are DFQATT and SNEGSKA (reference sequence). This CDR3 spans 13 amino acids. V trimming: 7 bases; J trimming: 5 bases; junction bases outside the gene matches: 8. CDR3 protein: CSVYRGRETEAFF. The CDR3 DNA is TGCAGTGTTTACAGGGGGCGCGAAACTGAAGCTTTCTTT.

The chain combines TRBV11-2 with TRBJ2-1, with TRBD2 matching 8 bases. The CDR3 runs 18 residues. Germline-derived CDR1 and CDR2 are SGHAT and FQNNGV. V lost 0 bases to trimming and J lost 12 bases; unmatched junction nucleotides: 19. The CDR3 DNA sequence: TGTGCCAGCAGCTTAGAGGGGTGGGGGGAACTAGCGGCCCTTGGGCAGTTCTTC. As protein: CASSLEGWGELAALGQFF.

J is TRBJ2-7 and V is TRBV5-6; D possibly corresponds to TRBD2 (5 bases). This CDR3 comprises 13 residues. The germline V gene has CDR1 SGHDT and CDR2 YYEEEE. Trimming left V 4 bases short and J 5 bases short, with 13 bases between. CDR3 sequence reads: CASSLGQRNEQYF. The DNA for the CDR3 is TGTGCCAGCAGCCTGGGTCAGCGGAACGAGCAGTACTTC.

This clonotype has at least ten counts. The V gene is TRBV5-4, the J gene TRBJ2-1; possible D gene TRBD2, 6 bases. The V end lost 3 bases, the J end lost 12 bases, and 22 bases lay between the germline ends. Germline V gives CDR1 SGHNT, CDR2 YYREEE (reference sequence). The CDR3 is 15 amino acids. The CDR3 nucleotides read TGTGCCAGCAGCTCGCTCGGTCTAGCGTCCCCGAGGCAGTTCTTC. Protein: CASSSLGLASPRQFF.

Comments on this clonotype: At one of its ends the junction is not consistent with the germline gene, which may arise from a read error. The chain links TRBV20-1 to TRBJ2-2; TRBD1 aligns across 8 bases. Germline V gene data show CDR1 as DFQATT and CDR2 as SNEGSKA (reference sequence). This CDR3 spans 12 amino acids. CDR3: CGAQGDTGELLF. DNA for the CDR3: TGCGGCGCACAGGGGGACACCGGGGAGCTGTTGTTT.

Turning to this clonotype: A junction boundary mismatches the germline segment, possibly from a read error. The chain combines TRBV7-3 with TRBJ2-3, with D possibly being TRBD1 or TRBD2 (5 bases each). Germline V lookup: CDR1 SGHTA, CDR2 FQGTGA. This CDR3 contains 17 residues. This chain's CDR3 is CANSPNPGHSSTDTQYF. The DNA for the CDR3 is TGTGCCAACAGCCCAAACCCCGGACATTCTAGCACAGATACACAGTATTTT. Looking up the rest from reference TRBV7-3 and TRBJ2-3 gives the full variable domain: GAGVSQTPSNKVTEKGKYVELRCDPISGHTALYWYRQSLGQGPEFLIYFQGTGAADDSGLPNDRFFAVRPEGSVSTLKIQRTERGDSAVYLCANSPNPGHSSTDTQYFGPGTRLTVL.

As regards this clonotype: At one end, the junction sequence differs from germline, possibly due to a read error. The V call is TRBV11-3, the J call TRBJ2-3, with D uncertain. CDR3 length: 13 amino acids. Germline CDR1 is SGHNT and CDR2 is YENEEA. DNA of the CDR3: TGTGCCAGTAGCTTGGGGAACACAGATACGCAGTATTTT. It translates to CASSLGNTDTQYF. Supplemented by reference TRBV11-3 and TRBJ2-3, the full variable domain reads EAGVVQSPRYKIIEKKQPVAFWCNPISGHNTLYWYLQNLGQGPELLIRYENEEAVDDSQLPKDRFSAERLKGVDSTLKIQPAELGDSAVYLCASSLGNTDTQYFGPGTRLTVL.

Note on this clonotype: The missing conserved phenylalanine or tryptophan at the end of this CDR3 makes a read error likely. CDR3 bases: TGCGCCAGCAGGCCCGGTGACTACCAGAGCACAGATATGCAGTATCTT. Translated, it gives CASRPGDYQSTDMQYL. The chain employs TRBV4-1 and TRBJ2-3, with D perhaps matching TRBD2 (5 bases). This CDR3 has 16 amino acids. Germline V gene data show CDR1 as MGHRA and CDR2 as YSYEKL.

This clonotype came up once. V gene TRBV6-5 combines with J gene TRBJ2-7; possible D gene TRBD2, 6 bases. V dropped 7 bases and J dropped 2 bases, with 21 bases sitting between them. Looked up from germline, CDR1 is MNHEY and CDR2 is SVGAGI. The CDR3 is 16 residues long. The CDR3 sequence is CASNSVYGGVTYEQYF. As DNA, the CDR3 is TGTGCCAGCAATTCAGTGTACGGAGGGGTGACCTACGAGCAGTACTTC.